The clone carrying this T cell receptor beta chain was recorded at least ten times. RNA transcripts yielded amplified TCR beta CDR3 regions. When the TCR CDR3 underwent first-round RT-PCR, the HTBI primer set was used. TCRdb re-analysed the multiplex PCR reads in MiXCR, keeping a single row per CDR3 protein. The sample yields around 560,000 distinct CDR3 sequences, around 17% seen once. The record originates from a study of T cells in Graves' hyperthyroidism and ophthalmopathy. Germline trimming cut 0 bases from V and 1 base from J; bases unmatched to any gene: 1. The CDR3 loop spans 15 amino acids. The receptor comes from a woman between 18 and 30 years old with Graves' hyperthyroidism. The chain combines TRBV12-3 or TRBV12-4 with TRBJ2-5; 8 bases match TRBD2. The sequenced sample was blood. In nucleotides, the CDR3 is TGTGCCAGCAGTTTAGCTACTAGCGGCCAAGAGACCCAGTACTTC. Translating it yields CASSLATSGQETQYF.